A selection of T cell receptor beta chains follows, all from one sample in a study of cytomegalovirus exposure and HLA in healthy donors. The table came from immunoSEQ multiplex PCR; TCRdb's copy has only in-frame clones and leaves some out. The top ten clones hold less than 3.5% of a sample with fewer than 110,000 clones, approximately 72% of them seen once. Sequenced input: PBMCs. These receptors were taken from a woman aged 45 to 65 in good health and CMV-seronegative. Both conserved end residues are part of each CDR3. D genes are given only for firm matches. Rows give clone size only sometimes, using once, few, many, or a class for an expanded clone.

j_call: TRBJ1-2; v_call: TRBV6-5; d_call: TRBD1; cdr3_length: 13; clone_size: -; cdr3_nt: TGTGCCAGCCAACATGGACAGGGACGGGCGTACACCTTC; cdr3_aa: CASQHGQGRAYTF
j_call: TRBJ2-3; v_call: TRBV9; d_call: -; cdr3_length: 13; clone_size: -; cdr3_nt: TGTGCCAGCGGTGGGGGAGGAGTAGATACGCAGTATTTT; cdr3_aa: CASGGGGVDTQYF
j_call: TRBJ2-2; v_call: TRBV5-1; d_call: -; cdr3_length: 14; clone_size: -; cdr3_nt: TGCGCCAGCAGCTTGGGACAACCTAACGGGGAGCTGTTTTTT; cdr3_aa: CASSLGQPNGELFF
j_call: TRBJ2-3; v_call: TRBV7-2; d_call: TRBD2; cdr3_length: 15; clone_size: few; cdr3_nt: TGTGCCAGCAGTCACGGGCGGGAGTTGATAGATACGCAGTATTTT; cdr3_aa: CASSHGRELIDTQYF
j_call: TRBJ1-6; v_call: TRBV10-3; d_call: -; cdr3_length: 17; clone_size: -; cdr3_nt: TGTGCCATCAGTGAGTCGATGTTAAGGACATATAATTCACCCCTCCACTTT; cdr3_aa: CAISESMLRTYNSPLHF
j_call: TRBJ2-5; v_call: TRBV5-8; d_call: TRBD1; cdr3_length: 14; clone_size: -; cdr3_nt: TGTGCCAGCAGCTTCACAGGGGATCGAGAGACCCAGTACTTC; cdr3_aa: CASSFTGDRETQYF
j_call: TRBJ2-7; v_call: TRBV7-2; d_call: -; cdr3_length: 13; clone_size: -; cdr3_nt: TGTGCCAGCACCTTCCGAGGGGGGGGGCCGCAGTACTTC; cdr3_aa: CASTFRGGGPQYF
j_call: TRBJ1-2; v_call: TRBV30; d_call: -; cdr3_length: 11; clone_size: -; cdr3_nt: TGTGCCTGGAGCTGGACTTATGGCTACCCCTTC; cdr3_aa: CAWSWTYGYPF
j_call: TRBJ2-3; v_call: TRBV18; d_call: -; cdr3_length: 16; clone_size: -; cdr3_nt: TGTGCCAGCTCTGAGAGAGAGGAGACCGGCACAGATACGCAGTATTTT; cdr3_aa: CASSEREETGTDTQYF
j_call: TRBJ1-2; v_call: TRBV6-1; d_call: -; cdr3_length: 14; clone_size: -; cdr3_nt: TGTGCCAGCAGTGAAGTAGGTATCGGGGAGGGCTACACCTTC; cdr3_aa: CASSEVGIGEGYTF
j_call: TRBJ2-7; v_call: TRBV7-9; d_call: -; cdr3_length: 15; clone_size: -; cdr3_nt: TGTGCCAGCAGCTCGGGCGGCAGGAGGGGTTACGAGCAGTACTTC; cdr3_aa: CASSSGGRRGYEQYF
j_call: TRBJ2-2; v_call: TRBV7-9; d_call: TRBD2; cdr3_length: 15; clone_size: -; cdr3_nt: TGTGCCAGCAGCTTAGCGACTAGCAACACCGGGGAGCTGTTTTTT; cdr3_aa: CASSLATSNTGELFF
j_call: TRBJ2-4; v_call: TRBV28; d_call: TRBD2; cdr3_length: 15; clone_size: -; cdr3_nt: TGTGCCAGCAGCGTCAGCGGGAGTGGCAAAAACATTCAGTACTTC; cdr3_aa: CASSVSGSGKNIQYF
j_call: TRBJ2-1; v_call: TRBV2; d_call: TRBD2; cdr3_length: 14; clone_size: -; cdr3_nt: TGTGCCAGCAGGAAAGGGACTAGGGACAATGAGCAGTTCTTC; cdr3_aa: CASRKGTRDNEQFF
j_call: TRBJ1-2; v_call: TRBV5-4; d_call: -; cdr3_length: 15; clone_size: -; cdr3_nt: TGTGCCAGCAGCCCGGACAGCTGGAGTAACTATGGCTACACCTTC; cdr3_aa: CASSPDSWSNYGYTF
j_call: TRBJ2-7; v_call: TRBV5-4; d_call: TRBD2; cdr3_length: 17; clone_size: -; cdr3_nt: TGTGCCAGCAGCTTGGTACGGACTAGCGGTACTACCTACGAGCAGTACTTC; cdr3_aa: CASSLVRTSGTTYEQYF
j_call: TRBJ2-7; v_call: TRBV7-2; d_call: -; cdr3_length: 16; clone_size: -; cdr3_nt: TGTGCCAGCAGCTTAGCGATTGGGGGCCTGATCTACGAGCAGTACTTC; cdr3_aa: CASSLAIGGLIYEQYF
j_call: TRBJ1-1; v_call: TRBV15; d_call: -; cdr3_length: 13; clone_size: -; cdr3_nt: TGTGCCACCAGCAGAGATATCCAGATTGAAGCTTTCTTT; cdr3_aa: CATSRDIQIEAFF
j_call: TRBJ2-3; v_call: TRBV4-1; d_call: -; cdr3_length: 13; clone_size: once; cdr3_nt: TGCGCCAGCAGCCGACAACGCTCGGATACGCAGTATTTT; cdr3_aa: CASSRQRSDTQYF
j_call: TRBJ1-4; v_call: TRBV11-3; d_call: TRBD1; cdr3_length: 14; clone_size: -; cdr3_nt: TGTGCCAGCAGCTTCAGGGGGCAGGAGGAAAAACTGTTTTTT; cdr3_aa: CASSFRGQEEKLFF
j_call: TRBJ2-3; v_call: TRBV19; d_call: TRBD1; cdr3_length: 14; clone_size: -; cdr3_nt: TGTGCCAGTACCCTACAGGGGGCCACAGATACGCAGTATTTT; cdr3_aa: CASTLQGATDTQYF
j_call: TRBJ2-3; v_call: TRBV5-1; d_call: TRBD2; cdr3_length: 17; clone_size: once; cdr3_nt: TGCGCCAGCAGCTTGGGACTAGCGGAAGCTAGCACAGATACGCAGTATTTT; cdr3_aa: CASSLGLAEASTDTQYF
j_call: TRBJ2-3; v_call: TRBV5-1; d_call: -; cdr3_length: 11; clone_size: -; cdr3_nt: TGCGCCAGCACTAACACAGATACGCAGTATTTT; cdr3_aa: CASTNTDTQYF
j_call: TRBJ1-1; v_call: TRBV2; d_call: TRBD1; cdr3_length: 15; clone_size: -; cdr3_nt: TGTGCCAGCAGGGTCTTGGGGACAGGGTACACTGAAGCTTTCTTT; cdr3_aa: CASRVLGTGYTEAFF
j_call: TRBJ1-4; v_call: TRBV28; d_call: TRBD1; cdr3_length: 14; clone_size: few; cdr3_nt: TGTGCCAGCACCCGACAGGGGTTTAATGAAAAACTGTTTTTT; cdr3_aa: CASTRQGFNEKLFF
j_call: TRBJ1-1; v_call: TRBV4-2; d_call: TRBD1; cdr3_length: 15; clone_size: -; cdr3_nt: TGTGCCAGCAGCCTCGGGACAGGGCCGAACACTGAAGCTTTCTTT; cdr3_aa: CASSLGTGPNTEAFF
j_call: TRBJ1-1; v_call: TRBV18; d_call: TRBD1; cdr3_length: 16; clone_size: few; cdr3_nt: TGTGCCAGCTCACCGTACAGGGGGGATATGAACACTGAAGCTTTCTTT; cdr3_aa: CASSPYRGDMNTEAFF
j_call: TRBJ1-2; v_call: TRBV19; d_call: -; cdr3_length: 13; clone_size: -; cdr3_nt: TGTGCCAGTAGTGTCGGACGGGGGTATGGCTACACCTTC; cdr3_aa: CASSVGRGYGYTF
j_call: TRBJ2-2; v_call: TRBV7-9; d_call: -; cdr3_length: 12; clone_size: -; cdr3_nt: TGTGCCAGTTCTCAGGGAACCGGGGAGCTGTTTTTT; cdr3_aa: CASSQGTGELFF
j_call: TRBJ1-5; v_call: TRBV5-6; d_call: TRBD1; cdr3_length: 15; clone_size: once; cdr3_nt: TGTGCCAGCAGCTTGGGTTCAGGGGGAAACCAGCCCCAGCATTTT; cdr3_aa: CASSLGSGGNQPQHF
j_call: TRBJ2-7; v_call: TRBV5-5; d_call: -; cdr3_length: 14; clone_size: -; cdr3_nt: TGTGCCAGCAGCCTCAGCGCCCGGTCCTACGAGCAGTACTTC; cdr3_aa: CASSLSARSYEQYF
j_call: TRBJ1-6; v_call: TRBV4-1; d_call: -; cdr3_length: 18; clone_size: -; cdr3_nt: TGCGCCAGCAGCCAAAGCCGTCGCGTGAGCTCCTATAATTCACCCCTCCACTTT; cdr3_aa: CASSQSRRVSSYNSPLHF
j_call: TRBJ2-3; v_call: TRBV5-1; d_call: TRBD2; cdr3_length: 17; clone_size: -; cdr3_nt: TGCGCCAGCAGCAATACCCTAGCGGGCTCCAGCACAGATACGCAGTATTTT; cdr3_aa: CASSNTLAGSSTDTQYF
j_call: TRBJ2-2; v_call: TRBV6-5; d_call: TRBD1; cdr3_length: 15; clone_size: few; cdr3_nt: TGTGCCAGCAGCTACAGGGGCGAGAACACCGGGGAGCTGTTTTTT; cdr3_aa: CASSYRGENTGELFF
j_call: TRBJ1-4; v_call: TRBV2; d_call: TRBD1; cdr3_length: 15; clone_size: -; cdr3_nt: TGTGCCAGCAGTGATTTGGGACAGGCTAATGAAAAACTGTTTTTT; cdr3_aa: CASSDLGQANEKLFF
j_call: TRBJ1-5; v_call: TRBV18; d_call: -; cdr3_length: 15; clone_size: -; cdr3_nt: TGTGCCAGCCCACATTGGGGCTATAGCAATCAGCCCCAGCATTTT; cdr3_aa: CASPHWGYSNQPQHF
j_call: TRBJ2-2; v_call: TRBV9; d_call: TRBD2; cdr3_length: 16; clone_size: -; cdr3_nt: TGTGCCAGCAGCGTAGTATCTAGCGGGAGAACCGGGGAGCTGTTTTTT; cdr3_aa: CASSVVSSGRTGELFF
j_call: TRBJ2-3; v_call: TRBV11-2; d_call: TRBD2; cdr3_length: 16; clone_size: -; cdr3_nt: TGTGCCAGCAGCTTAGAGCGGGGGGGACTCACAGATACGCAGTATTTT; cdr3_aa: CASSLERGGLTDTQYF
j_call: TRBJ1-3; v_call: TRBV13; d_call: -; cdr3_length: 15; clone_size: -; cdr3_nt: TGTGCCAGCAGCTTAGTAAGGACAAAAGGAAACACCATATATTTT; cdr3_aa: CASSLVRTKGNTIYF
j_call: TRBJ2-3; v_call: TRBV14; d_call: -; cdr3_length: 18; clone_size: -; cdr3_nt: TGTGCCAGCAGTCAGACTCTGGGACTTTGGGCTAGCACAGATACGCAGTATTTT; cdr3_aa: CASSQTLGLWASTDTQYF
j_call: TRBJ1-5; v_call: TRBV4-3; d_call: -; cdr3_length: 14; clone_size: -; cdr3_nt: TGCGCCAGCAGCCGACAGGCTATCAATCAGCCCCAGCATTTT; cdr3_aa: CASSRQAINQPQHF
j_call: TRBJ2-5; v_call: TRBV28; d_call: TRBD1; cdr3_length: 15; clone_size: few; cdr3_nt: TGTGCCAGCAGGGGGGGACAGGGGCAACAAGAGACCCAGTACTTC; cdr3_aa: CASRGGQGQQETQYF
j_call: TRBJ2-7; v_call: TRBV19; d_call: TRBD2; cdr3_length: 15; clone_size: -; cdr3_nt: TGTGCCAGTAGTACCGGAGCGGGGGGAGCCTACGAGCAGTACTTC; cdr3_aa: CASSTGAGGAYEQYF
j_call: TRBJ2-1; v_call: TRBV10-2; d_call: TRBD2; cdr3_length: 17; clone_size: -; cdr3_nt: TGCGCCAGCCGAACTAGCGGGGGGGCCGGCTCCTACAATGAGCAGTTCTTC; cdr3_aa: CASRTSGGAGSYNEQFF
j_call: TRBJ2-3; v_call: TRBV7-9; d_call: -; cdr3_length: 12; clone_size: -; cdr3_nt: TGTGCCAGCAACCCTGGGAGAGATACGCAGTATTTT; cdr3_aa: CASNPGRDTQYF
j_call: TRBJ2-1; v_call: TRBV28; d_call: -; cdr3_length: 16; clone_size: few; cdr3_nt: TGTGCCAGCAGGACTATTGCACAGGGAAATTACAATGAGCAGTTCTTC; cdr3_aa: CASRTIAQGNYNEQFF
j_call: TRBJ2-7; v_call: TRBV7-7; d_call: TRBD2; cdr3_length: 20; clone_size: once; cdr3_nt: TGTGCCAGCAGCTACCACAAACCCGGGACTAGCGGCCGCCTTACCTACGAGCAGTACTTC; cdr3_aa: CASSYHKPGTSGRLTYEQYF
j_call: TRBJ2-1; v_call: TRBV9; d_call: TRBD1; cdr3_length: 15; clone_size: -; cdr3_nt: TGTGCCAGCAGCTCATCCGGGACAGCTTACAATGAGCAGTTCTTC; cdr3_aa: CASSSSGTAYNEQFF
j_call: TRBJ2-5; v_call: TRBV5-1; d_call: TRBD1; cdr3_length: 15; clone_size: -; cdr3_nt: TGCGCCAGCAGCTTCGGGACAGGGCCTTGGGAGACCCAGTACTTC; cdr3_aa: CASSFGTGPWETQYF
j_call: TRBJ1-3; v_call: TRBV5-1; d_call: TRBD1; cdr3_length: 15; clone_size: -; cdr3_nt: TGCGCCAGCAGCGGGGGACAGTCCTCTGGAAACACCATATATTTT; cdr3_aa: CASSGGQSSGNTIYF
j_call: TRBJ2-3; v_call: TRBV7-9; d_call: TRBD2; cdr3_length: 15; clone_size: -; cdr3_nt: TGTGCCAGCAGTTTGACGGGAGGGCCCGTAGATACGCAGTATTTT; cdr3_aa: CASSLTGGPVDTQYF
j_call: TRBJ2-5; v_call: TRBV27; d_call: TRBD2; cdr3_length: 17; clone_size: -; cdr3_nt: TGTGCCAGCAGTTTGACTAGCGGGCCTACCCTCCAAGAGACCCAGTACTTC; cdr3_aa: CASSLTSGPTLQETQYF